This TCR beta chain comes out of a study of OX40 agonist ivuxolimab in advanced cancers. The overall study: The dose-escalation group included hepatocellular carcinoma, melanoma, renal cell carcinoma and head and neck cancer.

Germline lookup yields CDR1 MNHEY and CDR2 SMNVEV (reference sequence). This CDR3 has 21 amino acids. V was shortened by 4 bases and J by 6 bases, with 37 bases between the two germline ends. Produced via immunoSEQ multiplex PCR; TCRdb's table is partial and in-frame only. The data contain approximately 73,000 clones, approximately 90% of them seen just once; the ten biggest clones take up under 3.5%. Samples were taken at baseline and on day 1 of cycles 4 and 7. The sample was CD4+ or CD8+ T cells sorted from blood, taken in a trial of the OX40 agonist ivuxolimab. The rearrangement uses TRBV27 and TRBJ2-7; perhaps TRBD2 as D (6 bases). This receptor was obtained from an adult with an advanced solid tumor such as melanoma, head and neck, liver or kidney cancer. The CDR3 DNA reads TGTGCCAGCAGTTCCCCCTTTCGCGGGGCAGGCCTCACACTCGGGCTGGGCGAGCAGTACTTC. Its protein is CASSSPFRGAGLTLGLGEQYF.